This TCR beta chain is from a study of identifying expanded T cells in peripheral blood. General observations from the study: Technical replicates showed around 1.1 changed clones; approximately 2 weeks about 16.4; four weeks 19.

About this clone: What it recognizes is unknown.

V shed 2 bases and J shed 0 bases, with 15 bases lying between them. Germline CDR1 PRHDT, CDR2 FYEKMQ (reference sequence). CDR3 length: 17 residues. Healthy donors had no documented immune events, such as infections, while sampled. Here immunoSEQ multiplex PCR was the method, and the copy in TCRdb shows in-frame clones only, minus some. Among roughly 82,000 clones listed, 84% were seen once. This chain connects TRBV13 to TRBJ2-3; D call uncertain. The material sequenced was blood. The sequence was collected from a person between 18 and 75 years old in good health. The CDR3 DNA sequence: TGTGCCAGCAGCTTACTAACTGAACTACCGAGCACAGATACGCAGTATTTT. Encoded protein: CASSLLTELPSTDTQYF.